The 20 T cell receptor beta chains given below trace back to one sample, sequenced in a study of T-cell reconstitution after alpha-beta-depleted transplantation in children. It was with unique molecular identifiers that the TCRbeta library was prepared. TCRdb processed the PCR reads anew with MiXCR; each CDR3 protein has one entry. This sample has around 200,000 distinct CDR3 sequences; 6.5% to 7.5% occur once, and the top ten carry over 2.5%. Sequences were derived from PBMCs from the stem cell graft donor, sampled from the stem cell graft. The receptors were sampled from a human donor who donated a stem cell graft to a child with Wiskott-Aldrich syndrome.

This clonotype occurred many times. This chain links TRBV7-9 with TRBJ2-7; a possible D gene is TRBD1 (5 bases). V gave up 5 bases and J gave up 5 bases, with 7 bases separating them. This CDR3 is 11 amino acids long. Germline CDR1 and CDR2: SEHNR and FQNEAQ (reference sequence). The CDR3 sequence is CASSPGHEQYF. The CDR3, as DNA: TGTGCCAGCAGCCCAGGGCACGAGCAGTACTTC. The full variable domain, completed using reference TRBV7-9 and TRBJ2-7, is DTGVSQNPRHKITKRGQNVTFRCDPISEHNRLYWYRQTLGQGPEFLTYFQNEAQLEKSRLLSDRFSAERPKGSFSTLEIQRTEQGDSAMYLCASSPGHEQYFGPGTRLTVT.

This clonotype was observed many times. This chain joins TRBV27 and TRBJ2-7; D gene ambiguous. Trimming removed 2 bases at V and 0 bases at J, with 14 bases between. Germline V gives CDR1 MNHEY, CDR2 SMNVEV (reference sequence). This CDR3 has 16 amino acids. This chain's CDR3 is CASSLSARTYSYEQYF. DNA of the CDR3: TGTGCCAGCAGTTTAAGCGCCAGGACCTACTCCTACGAGCAGTACTTC.

This clonotype was detected once. No DNA is shown, since the ends of the CDR3 on it are uncertain; the CDR3 is the one TCRdb lists. The chain recombines TRBV5-1 with TRBJ2-2; the table calls TRBD1, which could not be checked here. 14 amino acids form the CDR3, both terminal residues included. CDR1 is SGHRS, CDR2 YFSETQ, per germline. The CDR3 spells CASSPTGNTGSCFF.

This clonotype has ten or more counts. The rearrangement links TRBV12-3 or TRBV12-4 to TRBJ1-1; D may be TRBD1 (5 bases). Trimming removed 7 bases at V and 3 bases at J, with 18 bases between. This CDR3 comprises 15 residues. The CDR3 here is CASTPAGEGHTEAFF. CDR3 bases: TGTGCCAGCACCCCCGCTGGGGAGGGGCACACTGAAGCTTTCTTT.

This clonotype was picked up many times. This chain uses TRBV20-1 with TRBJ2-4; 7 bases map to TRBD2. J lost 0 bases, V lost 5 bases, and 4 bases had no gene match. CDR1 is DFQATT and CDR2 is SNEGSKA in the germline V gene (reference sequence). CDR3 length equals 14 residues. The CDR3 nucleotides are TGCAGTGCTCATATAGCGGGAGCCAAAAACATTCAGTACTTC. This sequence encodes CSAHIAGAKNIQYF.

This clonotype was seen at least ten times. This chain joins TRBV6-1 and TRBJ2-7; 7 bases match TRBD1. The germline CDR1 and CDR2 sequences are MNHNS and SASEGT. J gave up 2 bases and V 5 bases, and 6 bases lay outside the gene matches. This CDR3 is 14 amino acids long. CDR3 residues: CASSLRQGAYEQYF. CDR3 coding DNA: TGTGCCAGCAGTCTTCGACAGGGAGCCTACGAGCAGTACTTC.

This clonotype was observed at least ten times. This chain connects TRBV9 to TRBJ2-3; D possibly matches TRBD1 or TRBD2 (5 bases each). From germline, CDR1 is SGDLS and CDR2 YYNGEE. V shed 3 bases and J shed 0 bases, with 11 bases lying between them. CDR3 length: 15 residues. The CDR3 DNA reads TGTGCCAGCAGCGGGGGGACGGAAAGCACAGATACGCAGTATTTT. This translates into CASSGGTESTDTQYF.

This clonotype was observed many times. The V call is TRBV28, the J call TRBJ1-5, with 7 nucleotides matching TRBD1. Trimming cost V 3 bases and J 5 bases; bases outside gene matches: 7. Germline V gene data show CDR1 as MDHEN and CDR2 as SYDVKM. This CDR3 region has 15 residues. The CDR3 spells CASSFLGQSYQPQHF. The CDR3 DNA sequence: TGTGCCAGCAGTTTTTTGGGACAGAGCTATCAGCCCCAGCATTTT.

The table lists this clonotype with many counts. This sequence joins TRBV25-1 and TRBJ1-6, with 10 nucleotides matching TRBD1. V lost 5 bases to trimming and J lost 6 bases; unmatched junction nucleotides: 16. Germline V gene data show CDR1 as MGHDK and CDR2 as SYGVNS. There are 19 residues in the CDR3. The chain's CDR3 is CASSLRGRDRGRFNSPLHF. In nucleotides, the CDR3 is TGTGCCAGCAGTCTTCGTGGGAGGGACAGGGGTCGTTTTAATTCACCCCTCCACTTT.

This clonotype was seen at least ten times. This chain joins TRBV12-3 or TRBV12-4 and TRBJ2-4, with TRBD2 as a possible D gene (6 bases). V lost 6 bases, J lost 14 bases, and 17 bases lay in between. This CDR3 is built from 12 residues. The CDR3 DNA follows: TGTGCCAGCAGCAGACTCAAGGAGGGAAAGTACTTC. Amino acid sequence: CASSRLKEGKYF.

This clonotype has a handful of counts. The chain links TRBV6-1 to TRBJ1-5; 12 bases fit TRBD1. The trim removed 5 bases at V and 10 bases at J, leaving 6 bases unmatched. CDR1 MNHNS and CDR2 SASEGT come from the germline V gene. This CDR3 has 14 residues. The chain's CDR3 is CASSMGQGASPQHF. CDR3 DNA sequence: TGTGCCAGCAGTATGGGACAGGGGGCAAGTCCCCAGCATTTT.

This clonotype showed up many times. The rearrangement links TRBV10-3 to TRBJ1-2; 7 nucleotides align to TRBD1. The CDR3 extends over 17 amino acids. Germline CDR1 reads ENHRY; CDR2 reads SYGVKD. With V trimmed by 6 bases and J by 12 bases, 25 bases remained unmatched. CDR3 loop: CAIRPGDSRPTPRPHTF. CDR3 nucleotide sequence: TGTGCCATCAGGCCAGGGGACAGTAGACCGACCCCCCGACCCCACACCTTC.

Turning to this clonotype: This may come from a read error, since a much larger clone is one base off. The chain combines TRBV20-1 with TRBJ1-2; 7 nucleotides align to TRBD1. The CDR3 contains 14 residues. Germline V gene sequence: CDR1 DFQATT, CDR2 SNEGSKA (reference sequence). J lost 6 bases, V lost 2 bases, and 9 bases had no gene match. This chain's CDR3 is CSARTKGGANGYTF. In nucleotides, the CDR3 is TGCAGTGCTAGAACAAAAGGGGGCGCGAATGGCTACACCTTC.

This clonotype was counted many times. The rearrangement links TRBV12-3 or TRBV12-4 to TRBJ2-7; 7 nucleotides line up with TRBD1. The length of the CDR3 is 14 residues. The V segment lost 5 bases and the J segment 4 bases; nucleotides outside the gene matches: 8. This CDR3 is CASSLRTGEYEQYF. CDR3 DNA: TGTGCCAGCAGTCTCAGGACAGGCGAGTACGAGCAGTACTTC.

This clonotype was picked up many times. The rearrangement uses TRBV12-3 or TRBV12-4 and TRBJ1-5, with no clear D. V dropped 0 bases and J dropped 10 bases, with 10 bases sitting between them. CDR3 length: 13 amino acids. CDR3 in amino acids: CASSLAGQEPQHF. As DNA, the CDR3 is TGTGCCAGCAGTTTAGCTGGCCAGGAACCCCAGCATTTT.

Ten or more counts support this clonotype. This chain connects TRBV6-6 to TRBJ2-7; unclear D gene. The length of the CDR3 is 13 residues. CDR1 is MNHNY, CDR2 SVGAGI, per germline (reference sequence). Trimming took off 2 bases at V and 3 bases at J, with 8 bases between the two ends. CDR3 in DNA: TGTGCCAGCAGTTACCCCCCGGGCTACGAGCAGTACTTC. It yields the protein CASSYPPGYEQYF.

The V and J genes are TRBV5-1 and TRBJ1-2; D gene ambiguous. The CDR3 is 12 residues long. V lost 5 bases, J lost 3 bases, and 8 bases lay in between. The germline CDR1 and CDR2 sequences are SGHRS and YFSETQ. CDR3 nucleotide sequence: TGCGCCAGCAGAACCCCGGACTATGGCTACACCTTC. It is translated as CASRTPDYGYTF.

There are a few counts of this clonotype. The chain employs TRBV5-1 and TRBJ2-3; D is unclear. This CDR3 region has 14 residues. Germline V gene data show CDR1 as SGHRS and CDR2 as YFSETQ. Trimming took 0 bases from V and 5 from J, leaving 10 bases between them. The CDR3: CASSLVGPGDTQYF. Written as DNA, the CDR3 is TGCGCCAGCAGCTTGGTGGGCCCTGGAGATACGCAGTATTTT. The full variable domain, completed using reference TRBV5-1 and TRBJ2-3, is KAGVTQTPRYLIKTRGQQVTLSCSPISGHRSVSWYQQTPGQGLQFLFEYFSETQRNKGNFPGRFSGRQFSNSRSEMNVSTLELGDSALYLCASSLVGPGDTQYFGPGTRLTVL.

This clonotype has at least ten counts. This chain uses TRBV5-6 with TRBJ2-4; 8 bases align to TRBD1. V dropped 3 bases and J dropped 7; count of bases not matched to a gene: 12. The CDR3 totals 16 residues. The germline CDR1 and CDR2 sequences are SGHDT and YYEEEE. This chain's CDR3 is CASSSKHRTGLNIQYF. CDR3 coding DNA: TGTGCCAGCAGCTCGAAACACCGGACAGGGTTGAACATTCAGTACTTC.

V usage is TRBV12-3 or TRBV12-4 and J usage is TRBJ2-7; 10 nucleotides agree with TRBD1. V gave up 5 bases and J gave up 2 bases; unmatched junction bases: 12. CDR3 length: 17 residues. The CDR3 sequence is CASSKGTGDRNPYEQYF. For the CDR3, the DNA is TGTGCCAGCAGTAAAGGGACAGGGGATCGGAATCCCTACGAGCAGTACTTC.